Shown below are 7 T cell receptor beta chains from a single sample sequenced in a study of CD8 T cells in Susac syndrome. An input of about 0.45 to 1 ug of RNA was subjected to reverse transcription using random hexamers. From the immunoSEQ multiplex PCR reads, TCRdb called clonotypes with MiXCR, one entry per CDR3 protein. Among roughly 190,000 distinct CDR3 sequences listed, around 93% were seen once. The sample was CD8+ T cells from PBMCs. The source of these receptors is a human donor with Susac syndrome.

V gene TRBV5-1 combines with J gene TRBJ2-1; 8 bases are a match to TRBD1. Per the germline V gene, CDR1 is SGHRS and CDR2 is YFSETQ. The CDR3 covers 16 residues. Losses at the gene ends were 2 bases for V and 7 bases for J; bases not matched to a gene: 11. The chain's CDR3 is CASSLLQGDSLNEQFF. CDR3 sequence (DNA): TGCGCCAGCAGCTTACTACAGGGGGACTCCCTAAATGAGCAGTTCTTC.

J is TRBJ1-6 and V is TRBV4-1, with a tentative D call TRBD1 (6 bases). The germline V and J ends were trimmed by 6 bases and 6 bases, with 15 bases remaining between them. This CDR3 spans 15 amino acids. Germline V gene lookup returns CDR1 MGHRA and CDR2 YSYEKL. CDR3 sequence reads: CASRPQGSSNSPLHF. For the CDR3, the DNA is TGCGCCAGCAGACCTCAGGGGAGCAGTAATTCACCCCTCCACTTT.

The chain carries TRBV3-1 and TRBJ2-1; D may correspond to TRBD1 or TRBD2 (6 bases each). The germline CDR1 and CDR2 sequences are LGHDT and YNNKEL (reference sequence). The V and J ends lost 0 bases and 2 bases respectively, with 14 bases between them. The CDR3 length is 17 residues. The CDR3 DNA is TGTGCCAGCAGCCAAGATACGATGGGGGGCGCCTACAATGAGCAGTTCTTC. Amino acid sequence: CASSQDTMGGAYNEQFF.

This clonotype was seen only once. CDR3 amino acids: CATSLDSGQPQHF. CDR3 bases: TGTGCCACCAGCCTGGATTCGGGTCAGCCCCAGCATTTT. The gene calls are TRBV15 and TRBJ1-5; no definite D call. The CDR3 loop spans 13 amino acids. The ends were cut back, 5 bases at V and 6 bases at J, with 11 bases in the middle. Looked up from germline, CDR1 is LNHNV and CDR2 is YYDKDF (reference sequence). The complete variable domain, with remaining parts taken from reference TRBV15 and TRBJ1-5, reads DAMVIQNPRYQVTQFGKPVTLSCSQTLNHNVMYWYQQKSSQAPKLLFHYYDKDFNNEADTPDNFQSRRPNTSFCFLDIRSPGLGDTAMYLCATSLDSGQPQHFGDGTRLSIL.

The chain is built from TRBV20-1 and TRBJ2-7; 9 nucleotides agree with TRBD1. The germline V gene has CDR1 DFQATT and CDR2 SNEGSKA (reference sequence). J gave up 2 bases and V 3 bases, and 5 bases lay outside the gene matches. The CDR3 runs to 14 residues. The CDR3 DNA sequence: TGCAGTGCTAGCACGGGACAGGGACCCTACGAGCAGTACTTC. Translating gives CSASTGQGPYEQYF.

This sequence joins TRBV9 and TRBJ1-1; D call uncertain. With 0 bases removed from V and 0 bases from J, the gap between germline ends came to 3 bases. This CDR3 contains 13 residues. Looked up from germline, CDR1 is SGDLS and CDR2 is YYNGEE. The CDR3 region is CASSVEVNTEAFF. The CDR3 bases are TGTGCCAGCAGCGTAGAAGTGAACACTGAAGCTTTCTTT.

This chain links TRBV3-1 with TRBJ2-7; a weak D match, TRBD1 (6 bases). CDR3 length: 14 residues. Trimming left V 4 bases short and J 1 base short, with 11 bases between. Germline V gene data show CDR1 as LGHDT and CDR2 as YNNKEL (reference sequence). CDR3 loop: CASSLRQESYEQYF. DNA of the CDR3: TGTGCCAGCAGCCTGCGACAGGAATCCTACGAGCAGTACTTC.